This T cell receptor (beta chain) stems from a study of post-analysis software for immune sequencing data. Study context: Patients with relapsing-remitting, secondary progressive and progressive-relapsing multiple sclerosis courses were all represented.

The CDR3 has 14 residues. The V and J ends lost 6 bases and 8 bases, in that order; junction bases with no gene match: 8. Per the germline V gene, CDR1 is KGHSH and CDR2 is LQKENI. Unique molecular identifiers featured in each of the TCR beta cDNA libraries. Input amounts of 1 to 10 million T cells were used. These gave around 500,000 cDNA molecules, so each molecule approximated one T cell. TCRdb reprocessed the PCR reads via MiXCR and lists one record per CDR3 protein. The data hold a few hundred thousand distinct CDR3 sequences, with 36% observed a single time. Study findings and constraints: There were roughly five TRBV segments more frequent in patients than controls, and TRBV5-6, TRBV5-1 and TRBV20-1 were among them. Significantly lower normalized Chao1 diversity was seen in multiple sclerosis patients than in controls.

This clonotype was counted between two and nine times. Its specificity is unknown. Source material: blood. This sequence joins TRBV18 and TRBJ1-4; TRBD1 agrees at 8 bases. This sequence originates from a girl aged 10 to 17 with multiple sclerosis. The CDR3, as DNA: TGTGCCAGCTCGTCGACAGGGGCCGACGAAAAACTGTTTTTT. Translation gives CASSSTGADEKLFF.